These 23 T cell receptor beta chains came from one sample sequenced in a study of vaccination effects on CD4 cells after COVID-19 (dated by TCRdb to 2021 to 2024). To identify antigen-specific CD4+ T cell clonotypes by their expansion, the ViraFEST assay first stimulated PBMC with viral peptide pools and then applied TCR sequencing. After approximately eleven days of culture, CD4+ T cells were isolated with the EasySep CD4+ T cell isolation kit. PCR-confirmed SARS-CoV-2 infection had occurred in convalescent patients between March and December 2020, before the Alpha, Beta and Delta variants emerged in the United States. Library preparation used the immunoSEQ multiplex PCR assay. Sourced from immuneACCESS, this table was stored by TCRdb with only in-frame sequences that have V and J called. A share of the clones is absent; for the studies checked, an unresolved V gene accounts for under half, and the remainder has no known explanation. The sample contains more than 45,000 clones, around 80% of them found a single time. In total, the top ten clones hold 5.5% of the sample.

Their antigens are not known. The starting material was CD4+ T cells from PBMCs cultured with HIV peptides, obtained before COVID-19 vaccination. The cell subset or site label on this specimen signifies: HIV-1 Nef peptide pool negative control/reference culture. The receptors were gathered from a human donor who had a prior SARS-CoV-2 infection.

This sequence joins TRBV5-1 and TRBJ2-5, with a weak D call TRBD1 (5 bases). The CDR3 covers 13 residues. CDR1 and CDR2 (germline): SGHRS, YFSETQ. Trimming took off 2 bases at V and 5 bases at J, with 10 bases between the two ends. CDR3 sequence reads: CASSLLGRETQYF. CDR3 sequence (DNA): TGCGCCAGCAGCTTACTGGGGCGGGAGACCCAGTACTTC.

V gene TRBV9 combines with J gene TRBJ2-1, with 7 bases matching TRBD2. J lost 5 bases, V lost 2 bases, and 13 bases had no gene match. The CDR3 has 17 residues. Per the germline V gene, CDR1 is SGDLS and CDR2 is YYNGEE. CDR3 in DNA: TGTGCCAGCAGCGTCACCATGGGGGGGAGCGGGGACAATGAGCAGTTCTTC. Amino acids: CASSVTMGGSGDNEQFF.

This clone came up a few times. The chain combines TRBV19 with TRBJ1-2, with a possible D match to TRBD1 (6 bases). V lost 6 bases, J lost 7 bases, and 18 bases lay in between. Germline V gene sequence: CDR1 LNHDA, CDR2 SQIVND (reference sequence). The CDR3 is 14 residues long. CDR3 protein: CASSSAGGRVGYTF. DNA of the CDR3: TGTGCCAGTAGCTCGGCGGGGGGGCGCGTTGGCTACACCTTC.

The chain couples TRBV7-2 to TRBJ2-1, with D unresolved. The V and J ends lost 2 bases and 12 bases respectively, with 14 bases between them. CDR3 length equals 13 residues. Germline V lookup: CDR1 SGHTA, CDR2 FQGNSA. The CDR3 loop reads CASSLRLAMGQFF. The CDR3 bases are TGTGCCAGCAGCTTAAGGTTGGCAATGGGGCAGTTCTTC.

The chain employs TRBV5-6 and TRBJ2-2; unclear D gene. CDR3 length equals 13 residues. Looked up from germline, CDR1 is SGHDT and CDR2 is YYEEEE. Trimming removed 4 bases at V and 7 bases at J, with 11 bases between. CDR3 nucleotides: TGTGCCAGCAGCACTAATCTAGGCGGGGAGCTGTTTTTT. Translation: CASSTNLGGELFF.

The chain couples TRBV2 to TRBJ2-6; D remains ambiguous. CDR1 and CDR2 (germline): SNHLY, FYNNEI. The CDR3 totals 15 residues. With 0 bases removed from V and 2 bases from J, the gap between germline ends came to 5 bases. CDR3: CASSEARPGANVLTF. The CDR3 DNA is TGTGCCAGCAGTGAAGCCAGGCCTGGGGCCAACGTCCTGACTTTC.

In this sample, this clone turned up once. V and J are TRBV18 and TRBJ2-1; a possible D gene is TRBD1 (6 bases). Germline assignment: CDR1 KGHSH and CDR2 LQKENI. V was cut by 2 bases and J by 9 bases, with 8 bases left in between. This CDR3 region has 12 residues. Here the CDR3 reads CASSPSGVEQFF. Here the CDR3 DNA reads TGTGCCAGCTCACCATCAGGGGTTGAGCAGTTCTTC.

This clone occurred once. The J gene is TRBJ2-3, the V gene TRBV4-3, with 7 bases aligning to TRBD2. The CDR3 is made up of 19 amino acids. V dropped 1 base and J dropped 0; count of bases not matched to a gene: 13. Germline values: CDR1 LGHNA, CDR2 YSLEER. CDR3 nucleotides: TGCGCCAGCAGCCAAGTTTCAGCGGGACGACGGACTAGCACAGATACGCAGTATTTT. It yields the protein CASSQVSAGRRTSTDTQYF.

The rearrangement joins TRBV7-3 to TRBJ2-1, with D unclear. The CDR3 has 15 residues. Trimming removed 2 bases from V and 7 bases from J, with 15 bases in between. Looked up from germline, CDR1 is SGHTA and CDR2 is FQGTGA. For the CDR3, the DNA is TGTGCCAGCAGCTTAGCCCCAGGTTTTGATAATGAGCAGTTCTTC. Residues: CASSLAPGFDNEQFF.

The rearrangement joins TRBV6-5 to TRBJ2-7; 7 positions match TRBD1. CDR1 MNHEY and CDR2 SVGAGI come from the germline V gene. V shed 9 bases and J 4 bases; nucleotides not matched to a gene: 3. The CDR3 spans 11 residues. The CDR3 is CARPGGYEQYF. The DNA for the CDR3 is TGTGCCAGACCAGGGGGATACGAGCAGTACTTC.

J is TRBJ2-1 and V is TRBV10-3; D gene unclear. The V end was cut by 10 bases, the J end by 6 bases, with 13 bases between. CDR1 and CDR2 from the germline V gene are ENHRY and SYGVKD. This CDR3 contains 12 residues. CDR3 sequence: CATSGPFNEQFF. CDR3 coding DNA: TGTGCCACCTCAGGACCTTTCAATGAGCAGTTCTTC.

This clone was counted only a few times. The rearrangement links TRBV6-1 to TRBJ2-3; tentative D call: TRBD2 (5 bases). There are 16 residues in the CDR3. V was trimmed by 4 bases and J by 0 bases, leaving 14 bases between them. The germline gives CDR1 MNHNS, CDR2 SASEGT. The CDR3 DNA reads TGTGCCAGCAGTGTAGAGGGTGGGTTCAGCACAGATACGCAGTATTTT. As protein: CASSVEGGFSTDTQYF.

This clone was seen a few times. This chain joins TRBV7-3 and TRBJ1-1; D is perhaps TRBD1 (6 bases). Looked up from germline, CDR1 is SGHTA and CDR2 is FQGTGA. The V gene lost 5 bases and the J gene lost 3 bases, with 22 bases spanning the gap. The CDR3 spans 17 residues. CDR3 residues: CASSPRRDKPKDTEAFF. CDR3 sequence (DNA): TGTGCCAGCAGCCCACGTAGGGACAAGCCTAAGGACACTGAAGCTTTCTTT.

This sequence joins TRBV6-5 and TRBJ2-4; a weak D match, TRBD1 (5 bases). V gave up 0 bases and J gave up 0 bases, with 6 bases separating them. From germline, CDR1 is MNHEY and CDR2 SVGAGI. This CDR3 contains 15 residues. The CDR3 protein is CASSYSQGAKNIQYF. In DNA, the CDR3 is TGTGCCAGCAGTTACTCTCAGGGAGCCAAAAACATTCAGTACTTC.

The chain carries TRBV6-6 and TRBJ1-2; 7 bases are a match to TRBD1. This CDR3 is 13 amino acids long. J was trimmed by 7 bases and V by 2 bases; bases with no gene match: 4. The germline CDR1 and CDR2 sequences are MNHNY and SVGAGI (reference sequence). The CDR3 DNA reads TGTGCCAGCAGTTACACCGGGACAGCTGGCTACACCTTC. This codes for CASSYTGTAGYTF.

The chain employs TRBV18 and TRBJ1-6; D is possibly TRBD1 (5 bases). The CDR3 has 15 residues. The germline gives CDR1 KGHSH, CDR2 LQKENI. The germline V and J ends were trimmed by 3 bases and 0 bases, with 6 bases remaining between them. This CDR3 is CASSPDNSYNSPLHF. The CDR3 region has the DNA TGTGCCAGCTCACCGGACAACTCCTATAATTCACCCCTCCACTTT.

This clone was recorded a few times. This chain links TRBV6-5 with TRBJ1-4; 11 nucleotides align to TRBD1. This CDR3 spans 14 amino acids. V shed 6 bases and J 10 bases; nucleotides not matched to a gene: 7. CDR1 MNHEY and CDR2 SVGAGI come from the germline V gene. The CDR3 reads CASSEDRGHGKLFF. In DNA form, the CDR3 reads TGTGCCAGCAGCGAGGACAGGGGGCACGGAAAACTGTTTTTT.

This chain uses TRBV5-1 with TRBJ1-2, with a possible D match to TRBD1 (6 bases). V shed 0 bases and J shed 2 bases, with 8 bases lying between them. Germline lookup yields CDR1 SGHRS and CDR2 YFSETQ. This CDR3 comprises 14 residues. The CDR3 DNA sequence: TGCGCCAGCAGCTTGGGTCAGGGGAACTATGGCTACACCTTC. Protein product: CASSLGQGNYGYTF.

This clone was detected only a few times. The chain carries TRBV7-9 and TRBJ2-1; D is undetermined. The CDR3 totals 11 residues. Germline CDR1 SEHNR, CDR2 FQNEAQ (reference sequence). V was shortened by 5 bases and J by 3 bases, with 2 bases between the two germline ends. CDR3 in amino acids: CASSGYNEQFF. Written as DNA, the CDR3 is TGTGCCAGCAGCGGCTACAATGAGCAGTTCTTC.

The chain couples TRBV5-5 to TRBJ1-1; 7 bases match TRBD1. This CDR3 region has 16 residues. Per the germline V gene, CDR1 is SGHKS and CDR2 is YYEKEE (reference sequence). Trimming took 4 bases from V and 3 from J; bases not matched to a gene: 12. The CDR3 sequence: CASSPVANTGDTEAFF. In nucleotides, the CDR3 is TGTGCCAGCAGCCCGGTTGCTAATACAGGGGACACTGAAGCTTTCTTT.

The CDR3 reads CASSLGQSTDTQYF. The CDR3 coding sequence is TGCGCCAGCAGCTTGGGCCAAAGCACAGATACGCAGTATTTT. The rearrangement joins TRBV5-1 to TRBJ2-3; no definite D call. The V and J ends lost 0 bases and 0 bases respectively, with 5 bases between them. From germline, CDR1 is SGHRS and CDR2 YFSETQ. This CDR3 has 14 residues.

The V gene is TRBV6-7, the J gene TRBJ1-5, with a possible D match to TRBD1 (5 bases). TRBV6-7 is an ORF for which the function is uncertain. This CDR3 region has 15 residues. V was trimmed by 2 bases and J by 7 bases, leaving 15 bases between them. CDR3 residues: CASSYRSKGWQPQHF. The CDR3 DNA sequence: TGTGCCAGCAGTTACCGATCTAAGGGGTGGCAGCCCCAGCATTTT.

The V and J genes are TRBV7-9 and TRBJ1-1, with 9 nucleotides matching TRBD1. From germline, CDR1 is SEHNR and CDR2 FQNEAQ (reference sequence). V shed 5 bases and J 3 bases; nucleotides not matched to a gene: 7. This CDR3 contains 15 residues. In nucleotides, the CDR3 is TGTGCCAGCAGCGCACACCGGGACAGGGACACTGAAGCTTTCTTT. It yields the protein CASSAHRDRDTEAFF.